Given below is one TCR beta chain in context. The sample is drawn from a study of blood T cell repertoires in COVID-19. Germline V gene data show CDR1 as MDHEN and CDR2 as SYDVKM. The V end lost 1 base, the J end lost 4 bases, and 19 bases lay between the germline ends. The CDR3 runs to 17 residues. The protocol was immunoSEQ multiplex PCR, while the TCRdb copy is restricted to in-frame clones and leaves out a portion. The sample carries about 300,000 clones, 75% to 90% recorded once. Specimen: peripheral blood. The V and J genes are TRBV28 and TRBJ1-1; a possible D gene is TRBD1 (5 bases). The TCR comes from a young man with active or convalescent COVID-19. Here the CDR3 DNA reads TGTGCCAGCAGTTTATTGGGGATCAAAACCGGGGGCACTGAAGCTTTCTTT. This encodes CASSLLGIKTGGTEAFF.